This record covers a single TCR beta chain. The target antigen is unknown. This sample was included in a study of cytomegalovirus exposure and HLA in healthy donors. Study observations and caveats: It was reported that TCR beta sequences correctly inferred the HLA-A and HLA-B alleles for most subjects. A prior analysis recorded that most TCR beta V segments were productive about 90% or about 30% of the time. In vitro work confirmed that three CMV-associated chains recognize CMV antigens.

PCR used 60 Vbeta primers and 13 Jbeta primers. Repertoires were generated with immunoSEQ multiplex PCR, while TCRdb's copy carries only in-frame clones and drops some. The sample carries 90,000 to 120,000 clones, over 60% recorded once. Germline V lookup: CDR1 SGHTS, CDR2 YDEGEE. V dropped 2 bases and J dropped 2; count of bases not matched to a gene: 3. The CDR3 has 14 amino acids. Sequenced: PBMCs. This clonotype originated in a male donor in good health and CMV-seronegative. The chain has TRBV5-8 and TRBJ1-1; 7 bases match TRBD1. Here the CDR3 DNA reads TGTGCCAGCAGCTTAGGGGGCCCCAACACTGAAGCTTTCTTT. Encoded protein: CASSLGGPNTEAFF.